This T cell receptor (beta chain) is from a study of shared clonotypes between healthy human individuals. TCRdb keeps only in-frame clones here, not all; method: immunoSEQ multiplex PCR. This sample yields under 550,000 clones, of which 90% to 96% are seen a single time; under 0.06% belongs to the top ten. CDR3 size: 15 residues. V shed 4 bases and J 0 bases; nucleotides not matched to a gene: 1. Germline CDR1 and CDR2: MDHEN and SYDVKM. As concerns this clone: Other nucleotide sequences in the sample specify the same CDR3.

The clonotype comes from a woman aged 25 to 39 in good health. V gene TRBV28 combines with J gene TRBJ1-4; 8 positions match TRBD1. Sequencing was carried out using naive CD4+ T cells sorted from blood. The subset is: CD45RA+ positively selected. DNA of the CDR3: TGTGCCAGCAGTTCACAGGGGGCAACTAATGAAAAACTGTTTTTT. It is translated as CASSSQGATNEKLFF.